These T cell receptor beta chains were read from a single sample in a study of cytomegalovirus exposure and HLA in healthy donors. The protocol was immunoSEQ multiplex PCR, while the TCRdb copy is restricted to in-frame clones and leaves out a portion. The sample gives fewer than 200,000 clones, around 82% of which show up once; 5.7% is in the top ten. Sample: PBMCs. The receptors were sampled from a man aged 40-50 years in good health and CMV-seronegative. Both conserved end residues are part of each CDR3. The order of the fields is D gene, clone size, V gene, J gene, CDR3 protein, CDR3 DNA. The D gene is left open where the match is weak. Only some rows state a clone size, as once, few, many or a class for expanded clones.

TRBD1	NA	TRBV4-2	TRBJ2-2	CASSQERTGANTGELFF	TGTGCCAGCAGCCAAGAAAGGACAGGGGCTAACACCGGGGAGCTGTTTTTT
TRBD1	NA	TRBV10-3	TRBJ2-7	CAIRAGQGYEQYF	TGTGCCATCAGGGCTGGACAGGGCTACGAGCAGTACTTC
NA	NA	TRBV7-9	TRBJ2-3	CASSFYSDTDTQYF	TGTGCCAGCAGCTTCTACTCTGACACAGATACGCAGTATTTT
NA	NA	TRBV4-3	TRBJ2-1	CASSQDSEVDYNEQFF	TGCGCCAGCAGCCAAGATTCGGAGGTCGACTACAATGAGCAGTTCTTC
TRBD1	NA	TRBV4-1	TRBJ2-7	CASSSTGGSYEQYF	TGCGCCAGCAGCTCGACAGGGGGATCCTACGAGCAGTACTTC
NA	NA	TRBV5-1	TRBJ2-7	CASSLDPTPYEQYF	TGCGCCAGCAGCTTGGATCCTACCCCCTACGAGCAGTACTTC
TRBD1	NA	TRBV7-2	TRBJ1-4	CASSTRGQGAARFEKLFF	TGTGCCAGCAGCACGAGAGGTCAGGGGGCTGCCCGTTTTGAAAAACTGTTTTTT
TRBD2	NA	TRBV6-4	TRBJ2-7	CASSDSGLAGGPGVLGEQYF	TGTGCCAGCAGTGACTCCGGGCTAGCGGGAGGGCCGGGGGTTTTGGGCGAGCAGTACTTC
TRBD2	NA	TRBV7-8	TRBJ2-1	CASSLARGSSYNEQFF	TGTGCCAGCAGCTTAGCGCGCGGGAGCTCCTACAATGAGCAGTTCTTC
NA	NA	TRBV7-7	TRBJ2-1	CASSLAPRETEQFF	TGTGCCAGCAGCTTAGCCCCGAGGGAGACTGAGCAGTTCTTC
NA	few	TRBV30	TRBJ2-7	CAWMGDVPHEQYF	TGTGCCTGGATGGGCGACGTCCCCCACGAGCAGTACTTC
TRBD1	few	TRBV27	TRBJ1-2	CASSLSYWGQGDGYTF	TGTGCCAGCAGTTTATCATATTGGGGACAGGGGGATGGCTACACCTTC